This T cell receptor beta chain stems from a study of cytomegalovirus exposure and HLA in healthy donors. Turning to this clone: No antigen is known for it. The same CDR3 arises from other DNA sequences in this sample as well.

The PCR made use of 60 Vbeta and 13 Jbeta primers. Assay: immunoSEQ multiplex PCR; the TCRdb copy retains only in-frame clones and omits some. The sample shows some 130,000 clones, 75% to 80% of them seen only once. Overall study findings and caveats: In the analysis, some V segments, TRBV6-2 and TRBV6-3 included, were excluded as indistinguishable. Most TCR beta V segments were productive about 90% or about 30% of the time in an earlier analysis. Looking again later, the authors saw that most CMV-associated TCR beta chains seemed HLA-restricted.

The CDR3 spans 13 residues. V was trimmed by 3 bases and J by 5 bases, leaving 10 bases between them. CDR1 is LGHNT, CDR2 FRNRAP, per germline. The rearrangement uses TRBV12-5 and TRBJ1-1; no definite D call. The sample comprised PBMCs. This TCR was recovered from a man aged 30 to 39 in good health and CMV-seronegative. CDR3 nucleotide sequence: TGTGCTAGTGGTTTAACCGGAGGGACTGAAGCTTTCTTT. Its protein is CASGLTGGTEAFF. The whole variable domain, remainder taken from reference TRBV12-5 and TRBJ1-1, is DARVTQTPRHKVTEMGQEVTMRCQPILGHNTVFWYRQTMMQGLELLAYFRNRAPLDDSGMPKDRFSAEMPDATLATLKIQPSEPRDSAVYFCASGLTGGTEAFFGQGTRLTVV.